This is a list of T cell receptor beta chains from one sample in a study of cytomegalovirus exposure and HLA in healthy donors. Produced via immunoSEQ multiplex PCR; TCRdb's table is partial and in-frame only. The repertoire consists of about 140,000 clones, with approximately 85% occurring once and the leading ten covering more than 1.4%. The sequenced sample was PBMCs. The source is a woman aged 25-40 years in good health and CMV-seronegative. CDR3s include the opening cysteine and the closing phenylalanine or tryptophan. A D gene is named only where the DNA matches it firmly. Expanded clones are given a class, and other clones once, few, many or no size at all.

NA	TRBV5-1	TRBD1	15	TRBJ2-5	TGCGCCAGCAGCTTGTACGGACAGGGGGAAGAGACCCAGTACTTC	CASSLYGQGEETQYF
NA	TRBV4-3	TRBD1	14	TRBJ1-5	TGCGCCAGCAGCCCTACAGGGGCCGGTCAGCCCCAGCATTTT	CASSPTGAGQPQHF
NA	TRBV28	TRBD1	17	TRBJ1-5	TGTGCCAGCAGTTTAAGGGGACCGGGTCAGGGGGATCAGCCCCAGCATTTT	CASSLRGPGQGDQPQHF
NA	TRBV28	NA	14	TRBJ1-2	TGTGCCAGCAGTTCCCCGGTCCTCGACTATGGCTACACCTTC	CASSSPVLDYGYTF
NA	TRBV5-3	TRBD1	18	TRBJ1-1	TGTGCCAGAAGCTTCTTCCGAGGCCTGGGACAGGGGAACACTGAAGCTTTCTTT	CARSFFRGLGQGNTEAFF
NA	TRBV11-2	TRBD1	15	TRBJ1-2	TGTGCCAGCAGCTCCTACAGGGGCTCCTCTTATGGCTACACCTTC	CASSSYRGSSYGYTF
NA	TRBV2	TRBD1	15	TRBJ2-5	TGTGCCAGCAGTCAGAGTTGGACAGGGGAAGAGACCCAGTACTTC	CASSQSWTGEETQYF
once	TRBV27	NA	17	TRBJ1-4	TGTGCCAGCAGTTTACAGGGCCGCCTCGGAACTAATGAAAAACTGTTTTTT	CASSLQGRLGTNEKLFF
NA	TRBV5-6	NA	15	TRBJ1-5	TGTGCCAGCAGCCCTTGGGGGGGGCGCGGTCAGCCCCAGCATTTT	CASSPWGGRGQPQHF
NA	TRBV6-1	NA	15	TRBJ2-5	TGTGCCAGCAGTCCTCTCCAGGGTCAATCAGAGACCCAGTACTTC	CASSPLQGQSETQYF
NA	TRBV7-9	NA	14	TRBJ1-2	TGTGCCAGCAGCTTAGGCCTTTCGGGATTCGGCTACACCTTC	CASSLGLSGFGYTF
NA	TRBV4-1	TRBD2	18	TRBJ2-3	TGCGCCAGCAGCCAACACCCCGGGGGTAGCGGGGGGTCAGATACGCAGTATTTT	CASSQHPGGSGGSDTQYF
NA	TRBV7-9	TRBD1	15	TRBJ1-2	TGTGCCAGCAGCTTATCGGACAGGGATGATCATGGCTACACCTTC	CASSLSDRDDHGYTF
few	TRBV6-6	TRBD1	15	TRBJ1-2	TGTGCCAGCAGTTACACTGACAGGGGATGGGATGGCTACACCTTC	CASSYTDRGWDGYTF
NA	TRBV11-2	TRBD1	15	TRBJ1-2	TGTGCCAGCAGCCTAGGGACAGGGGCAAATACCGGCTACACCTTC	CASSLGTGANTGYTF
few	TRBV5-4	TRBD2	14	TRBJ2-7	TGTGCCAGCAGACATAGCGGGGGGGCCGAAGAGCAGTACTTC	CASRHSGGAEEQYF
NA	TRBV9	TRBD1	17	TRBJ2-1	TGTGCCAGCAGCGTAGCTACAGGGGGCCTGAGAAACAATGAGCAGTTCTTC	CASSVATGGLRNNEQFF
few	TRBV2	NA	13	TRBJ1-5	TGTGCCAGCAAGGGACAAAGCAATCAGCCCCAGCATTTT	CASKGQSNQPQHF
NA	TRBV19	NA	14	TRBJ1-1	TGTGCCAGTAGTATGGAGGTAGCGACAGGAGGAGCTTTCTTT	CASSMEVATGGAFF
NA	TRBV5-1	NA	14	TRBJ1-2	TGCGCCAGCAGCTTGGGGGCTCAGAACTATGGCTACACCTTC	CASSLGAQNYGYTF
NA	TRBV2	NA	13	TRBJ1-2	TGTGCCAGCAGTGAGGGCGGACAGAAAGGGCACACCTTC	CASSEGGQKGHTF
NA	TRBV5-6	NA	15	TRBJ2-3	TGTGCCAGCAGCTTCGGTCCTGCTTTTGAGGATACGCAGTATTTT	CASSFGPAFEDTQYF
NA	TRBV2	TRBD1	14	TRBJ1-5	TGTGCCAGCAGCGACAGGGAGAGGAATCAGCCCCAGCATTTT	CASSDRERNQPQHF
NA	TRBV6-5	NA	11	TRBJ1-1	TGTGCCAGCGCAGGCATTCTCGGAGCTTTCTTT	CASAGILGAFF
NA	TRBV4-2	NA	13	TRBJ2-7	TGTGCCAGCAGCCAAGTCTTTAGCTACGAGCAGTACTTC	CASSQVFSYEQYF
NA	TRBV19	TRBD1	17	TRBJ2-2	TGTGCCAGTAGCCAACGTGGACAGGGGTCGAACACCGGGGAGCTGTTTTTT	CASSQRGQGSNTGELFF
NA	TRBV4-2	TRBD1	13	TRBJ2-7	TGTGCCACCGCGCAGACAGGGACCTACGAGCAGTACTTC	CATAQTGTYEQYF
NA	TRBV6-5	NA	13	TRBJ1-2	TGTGCCAGCAGTTCCACAGGAAACTATGGCTACACCTTC	CASSSTGNYGYTF
NA	TRBV18	NA	14	TRBJ1-2	TGTGCCAGCTCACCCCCAGGGGCAGGGTATGGCTACACCTTC	CASSPPGAGYGYTF
NA	TRBV28	NA	17	TRBJ1-2	TGTGCCAGCAGTTTATCGGGGGGGTTTTCTCATAACTATGGCTACACCTTC	CASSLSGGFSHNYGYTF
NA	TRBV7-3	TRBD1	14	TRBJ2-5	TGTGCCAGCAGCTTAAGGGACAGGGGAGAGACCCAGTACTTC	CASSLRDRGETQYF
NA	TRBV5-1	TRBD2	16	TRBJ2-2	TGCGCCAGCAGCGGAACTAGCGGGGGCTACACCGGGGAGCTGTTTTTT	CASSGTSGGYTGELFF
once	TRBV7-9	TRBD1	16	TRBJ2-1	TGTGCCAGCAGCTTACCTGGACAGGGGGCCCTTAATGAGCAGTTCTTC	CASSLPGQGALNEQFF
NA	TRBV27	TRBD1	14	TRBJ1-2	TGTGCCAGCAGGGGCCTAGGACAGGGCGGGATCTACACCTTC	CASRGLGQGGIYTF
NA	TRBV6-5	TRBD2	15	TRBJ2-5	TGTGCCAGCAGTCAACTTAGCGGGGGGCTGAAGACCCAGTACTTC	CASSQLSGGLKTQYF
once	TRBV5-4	TRBD2	15	TRBJ2-3	TGTGCCAGCAGCTTGGATGTGGGGGGGACAGATACGCAGTATTTT	CASSLDVGGTDTQYF
NA	TRBV6-5	TRBD1	15	TRBJ2-3	TGTGCCAGCAGACGATACAGGGGGAGCACAGATACGCAGTATTTT	CASRRYRGSTDTQYF
NA	TRBV4-1	NA	14	TRBJ2-7	TGCGCCAGCAGCCAAGAAAGGTACAGGGCCCCGCGATACTTC	CASSQERYRAPRYF
NA	TRBV10-3	TRBD1	13	TRBJ1-2	TGTGCCATCCCCGGGACAGCCGTGGGTGGCTACACCTTC	CAIPGTAVGGYTF
NA	TRBV19	TRBD1	16	TRBJ1-5	TGTGCCAGTAGTCTCAAAGGGACAGGGGGCAATCAGCCCCAGCATTTT	CASSLKGTGGNQPQHF
NA	TRBV6-1	NA	13	TRBJ1-1	TGTGCCAGCAGTGAGAGCGGACGTCGGGAAGCTTTCTTT	CASSESGRREAFF
NA	TRBV19	TRBD1	15	TRBJ1-2	TGTGCCAGTAGTAAGCAGGGGGCTACCTTCTATGGCTACACCTTC	CASSKQGATFYGYTF
NA	TRBV5-4	TRBD1	15	TRBJ2-5	TGTGCCAGCAGCTCGGACAGGGGTAGTCAAGAGACCCAGTACTTC	CASSSDRGSQETQYF
NA	TRBV9	TRBD1	15	TRBJ2-5	TGTGCCAGCAGCATCGGGACAGGGAATCAAGAGACCCAGTACTTC	CASSIGTGNQETQYF
NA	TRBV30	NA	14	TRBJ2-1	TGTGCCTGGATGGGGGATACCCGACGGGGGGAGCAGTTCTTC	CAWMGDTRRGEQFF
NA	TRBV7-8	NA	14	TRBJ1-1	TGTGCCAGCGGTCTACCCCTGGTGAACACTGAAGCTTTCTTT	CASGLPLVNTEAFF
NA	TRBV18	TRBD2	15	TRBJ2-7	TGTGCCAGCTCACCCTATAGCGGGGGAGCGCACGAGCAGTACTTC	CASSPYSGGAHEQYF
NA	TRBV5-1	TRBD2	16	TRBJ2-3	TGCGCCAGCAGCAGGGCCGGGACTAGCAGCACAGATACGCAGTATTTT	CASSRAGTSSTDTQYF
NA	TRBV18	NA	12	TRBJ1-2	TGTGCCAGCTCGCTGGAGGCCTATGGCTACACCTTC	CASSLEAYGYTF